What follows describes a single T cell receptor (beta chain). Its cognate antigen has yet to be identified. No base-level quality is on record; no much larger clone is a single base apart. The data are from a study of shared clonotypes between healthy human individuals (dated by TCRdb to the early 2020s). For the wider study: The cohort comprised two women and three men aged 18 to 49 years. Per donor, three plates each were used for CD4 naive and CD4 memory, two for CD8 naive, and one for CD8 memory. Blood TCR repertoires of several healthy adults were deeply sequenced to estimate repertoire size and the extent of clonotype sharing between individuals. To increase sequencing depth and limit assay-specific biases, TCR repertoire library preparation and sequencing were carried out by different laboratories using diverse techniques. Between about 0.9 and 10 billion PBMCs per donor were obtained by leukapheresis.

Healthy HIV-negative adults with no recently reported acute infections or vaccinations were included as donors. Every donor was a Caucasian adult residing in Nashville, Tennessee, USA. CD4+ T cells were enriched by magnetic negative selection; naive cells were then positively selected on CD45RA, and the negative fraction formed the memory subset. Blood was obtained by leukapheresis, after which PBMCs were separated by Ficoll-Histopaque density gradient centrifugation and cryopreserved in liquid nitrogen vapor phase. Analytical flow cytometry was used to check the purity and quantity of each magnetically sorted T cell population. Each sorted fraction had its genomic DNA isolated and then quantified by UV absorbance on a Nanodrop 2000c. What the authors observed across the whole study: About 5% of naive CD4, 3.5% of naive CD8, roughly 2.5% of memory CD4, and 0.35% to 0.4% of memory CD8 clonotypes were shared across four donors. Only blood was sampled, and tissue TCR repertoires likely differ from those in blood. Because the study included only a small number of donors, the genetic and exposure-history diversity represented was limited. Compared with non-shared clonotypes, clonotypes shared by all four sorted-subset donors had higher generation probabilities. Larger estimated clonotype richness was generally found for naive subsets than for memory subsets. Incomplete sequencing was indicated by rarefaction of sorted-subset datasets, despite the large sequencing depth. Based on pairwise subsampling, the degree of clonotype sharing among donors was expected to be affected by sequencing depth.

At the junction V is shortened by 8 bases and J by 4 bases, with 17 bases in between. From its cysteine to its phenylalanine, the CDR3 spans 14 amino acids. Solely the CDR3 DNA is kept, with 42 bases framed from the first base. TCR CDR3 regions were amplified from genomic DNA by multiplex PCR using the deep immunoSEQ assay. For each cell subset, the extracted genomic DNA was distributed evenly across all wells of several immunoSEQ 96-well plates, and each plate served as one replicate. Each replicate PCR for sorted subsets received about 0.2 ug genomic DNA, equal to around 32,000 T cell genomes. Purified libraries were measured with a Qubit 3.0 fluorometer, size-checked on a Bioanalyzer 2100, and measured again with the KAPA Library Quantification kit. Every immunoSEQ 96-well plate was sequenced on a dedicated single-read 150-cycle Illumina NextSeq 550 flow cell. Regarding the original processing steps: Because the immunoSEQ output included only junctional sequences and no quality scores, the filtering could not be the same as the filtering used for full-length reads. To assign V/J genes and CDR3, sequences were annotated using PyIR, a Python wrapper for IgBLAST v1.9, with IMGT germline references. Reads with weak V/J assignments (E-value above 1e-6), missing CDR3, stop codons, out-of-frame junctions, or ambiguous translated residues were removed. V3J clonotypes were defined by identical inferred V gene, J gene, and CDR3 amino acid sequence. The percentage overlap between two repertoires was calculated by dividing the number of shared unique clonotypes by the size of the smaller repertoire. Richness of each repertoire was evaluated using RTK rarefaction, the Chao1 estimator, and Recon v2.1 estimates of unobserved clonotypes. Generation probabilities for all TCRbeta clonotypes obtained by the gDNA method from several donors were computed using OLGA. This immuneACCESS table, as held by TCRdb, lists in-frame sequences with V and J called but not all clones. Of the missing ones, under half trace to an unresolved V gene in checked studies; the others have no known cause. The V and J calls and clone size are taken from that table; D and trimming were inferred from the DNA. For this sample the table gives over 2 million clones, of which about nine tenths were detected only once. 0.37% of the sample is taken by the ten largest.

The source of this sequence is a man aged 18 to 30 in good health. Some clones in this sample may be carry-over from other donors' samples. This chain joins TRBV23-1 to TRBJ2-5; TRBD1 is possibly the D segment (6 matching bases). TRBV23-1 is an ORF, and what it does is uncertain. The sequencing sample was made of naive CD4+ T cells from PBMCs. Interpreted using the paper, the cell subset or site label stands for: CD45RA+ positively selected. The nucleotides read TGCGCCAGCTGTATTCACAGGGTTGGAGAGACCCAGTACTTC. It translates as CASCIHRVGETQYF.